This entry features one T cell receptor (beta chain) sequence. Its target is unknown. TCRdb keeps only in-frame clones here, not all; method: immunoSEQ multiplex PCR. This sample has about 65,000 clones, with approximately 90% found just once. The source of the sample is a study of cytomegalovirus exposure and HLA in healthy donors. Regarding the study as a whole: In vitro work confirmed that three CMV-associated chains recognize CMV antigens.

The CDR3 is made up of 15 amino acids. V was shortened by 4 bases and J by 6 bases, with 17 bases between the two germline ends. Germline CDR1 MNHNY, CDR2 SVGAGI (reference sequence). The sequence was obtained from a woman between 18 and 30 years old in good health and CMV-seronegative. This sequence joins TRBV6-6 and TRBJ2-3, with a tentative D call TRBD1 (5 bases). The sample taken for sequencing was PBMCs. DNA of the CDR3: TGTGCCAGCAGTTCCCTGACAGCGAAAGCGGATACGCAGTATTTT. This encodes CASSSLTAKADTQYF.